Listed below are T cell receptor beta chains from one sample, sequenced in a study of blood T cell repertoires in COVID-19. The method was immunoSEQ multiplex PCR; TCRdb's version includes in-frame clones alone and lacks a portion of them. Among 60,000 or so clones listed, roughly nine tenths were seen once. Sequencing used peripheral blood. These receptors all stem from a man in his 60s with acute or convalescent COVID-19. CDR3s include the opening cysteine and the closing phenylalanine or tryptophan. A D gene is named only where the DNA matches it firmly. For some rows the clone size is stated as once, few or many, or as a class when expanded; others skip it.

v_gene: TRBV6-1
d_gene: .
abundance: .
j_gene: TRBJ1-5
CDR3aa: CASSEAAVINQPQHF
CDR3nt: TGTGCCAGCAGTGAAGCCGCGGTAATAAACCAGCCCCAGCATTTT

v_gene: TRBV30
d_gene: .
abundance: .
j_gene: TRBJ2-2
CDR3aa: CAWWAGNTGELFF
CDR3nt: TGTGCCTGGTGGGCGGGGAACACCGGGGAGCTGTTTTTT

v_gene: TRBV11-3
d_gene: TRBD1
abundance: .
j_gene: TRBJ2-4
CDR3aa: CASSGGQGATENIQYF
CDR3nt: TGTGCCAGCAGCGGGGGACAGGGGGCCACTGAAAACATTCAGTACTTC

v_gene: TRBV6-5
d_gene: .
abundance: .
j_gene: TRBJ2-4
CDR3aa: CASSPPGVQGIQYF
CDR3nt: TGTGCCAGCAGTCCCCCAGGGGTTCAGGGCATTCAGTACTTC

v_gene: TRBV5-1
d_gene: TRBD1
abundance: .
j_gene: TRBJ2-3
CDR3aa: CASSLEAGGRDTQYF
CDR3nt: TGCGCCAGCAGCTTGGAGGCAGGGGGCAGGGATACGCAGTATTTT

v_gene: TRBV25-1
d_gene: .
abundance: .
j_gene: TRBJ1-3
CDR3aa: CASSHEGQPPGTIYF
CDR3nt: TGTGCCAGCAGTCATGAAGGACAGCCCCCCGGCACCATATATTTT

v_gene: TRBV5-1
d_gene: .
abundance: .
j_gene: TRBJ2-1
CDR3aa: CASSLGGYNEQFF
CDR3nt: TGCGCCAGCAGCCTCGGGGGATACAATGAGCAGTTCTTC

v_gene: TRBV4-1
d_gene: TRBD1
abundance: .
j_gene: TRBJ1-4
CDR3aa: CASSLGQGDEKLFF
CDR3nt: TGCGCCAGCAGCCTTGGACAGGGGGATGAAAAACTGTTTTTT

v_gene: TRBV5-1
d_gene: .
abundance: .
j_gene: TRBJ1-1
CDR3aa: CASSLGFVAGNTEAFF
CDR3nt: TGCGCCAGCAGCTTGGGTTTCGTGGCAGGGAACACTGAAGCTTTCTTT

v_gene: TRBV7-9
d_gene: TRBD1
abundance: .
j_gene: TRBJ1-2
CDR3aa: CASSLDRGSDGYTF
CDR3nt: TGTGCCAGCAGCCTGGACAGGGGGAGCGATGGCTACACCTTC

v_gene: TRBV19
d_gene: TRBD2
abundance: .
j_gene: TRBJ2-1
CDR3aa: CASRETGLAGGSSYNEQFF
CDR3nt: TGTGCCAGTAGGGAGACGGGACTAGCGGGGGGAAGCTCCTACAATGAGCAGTTCTTC

v_gene: TRBV5-1
d_gene: TRBD1
abundance: .
j_gene: TRBJ2-2
CDR3aa: CASSLEGQRPSNTGELFF
CDR3nt: TGCGCCAGCAGCTTGGAGGGACAGAGACCCTCGAACACCGGGGAGCTGTTTTTT

v_gene: TRBV18
d_gene: TRBD1
abundance: .
j_gene: TRBJ1-1
CDR3aa: CASSPQDRGEAFF
CDR3nt: TGTGCCAGCTCACCACAAGACAGGGGAGAAGCTTTCTTT

v_gene: TRBV11-2
d_gene: .
abundance: .
j_gene: TRBJ2-7
CDR3aa: CASSSGIEQYF
CDR3nt: TGTGCCAGCAGCTCGGGGATCGAGCAGTACTTC

v_gene: TRBV25-1
d_gene: .
abundance: .
j_gene: TRBJ1-1
CDR3aa: CASSEIRETEAFF
CDR3nt: TGTGCCAGCAGTGAGATAAGAGAGACTGAAGCTTTCTTT

v_gene: TRBV2
d_gene: .
abundance: .
j_gene: TRBJ2-6
CDR3aa: CASSERGGRGANVLTF
CDR3nt: TGTGCCAGCAGTGAAAGGGGGGGGCGAGGGGCCAACGTCCTGACTTTC

v_gene: TRBV25-1
d_gene: TRBD1
abundance: .
j_gene: TRBJ1-1
CDR3aa: CASRGQGNTEAFF
CDR3nt: TGTGCCAGCAGGGGACAGGGGAACACTGAAGCTTTCTTT

v_gene: TRBV6-5
d_gene: .
abundance: .
j_gene: TRBJ2-1
CDR3aa: CASHLRPGNEQFF
CDR3nt: TGTGCCAGCCATCTACGTCCAGGCAATGAGCAGTTCTTC

v_gene: TRBV7-9
d_gene: .
abundance: .
j_gene: TRBJ1-4
CDR3aa: CASSLVGQFEKLFF
CDR3nt: TGTGCCAGCAGCTTAGTAGGACAGTTTGAAAAACTGTTTTTT

v_gene: TRBV19
d_gene: TRBD1
abundance: .
j_gene: TRBJ1-5
CDR3aa: CASSRLGTGENQPQHF
CDR3nt: TGTGCCAGTAGTAGACTCGGGACAGGGGAAAATCAGCCCCAGCATTTT

v_gene: TRBV6-5
d_gene: .
abundance: .
j_gene: TRBJ1-4
CDR3aa: CASSLNRRNNEKLFF
CDR3nt: TGTGCCAGCAGCCTAAACCGGCGGAATAATGAAAAACTGTTTTTT

v_gene: TRBV10-1
d_gene: .
abundance: .
j_gene: TRBJ2-1
CDR3aa: CASSESGGSSYNEQFF
CDR3nt: TGCGCCAGCAGTGAGTCTGGGGGGAGCTCCTACAATGAGCAGTTCTTC

v_gene: TRBV5-1
d_gene: TRBD2
abundance: .
j_gene: TRBJ2-2
CDR3aa: CASSLEGGRTGELFF
CDR3nt: TGCGCCAGCAGCTTGGAAGGCGGGAGGACCGGGGAGCTGTTTTTT

v_gene: TRBV21-1
d_gene: .
abundance: few
j_gene: TRBJ1-3
CDR3aa: CASSKARGRGGAGGNTIYF
CDR3nt: TGTGCCAGCAGCAAAGCGCGAGGTAGAGGAGGGGCGGGTGGAAACACCATATATTTT

v_gene: TRBV3-1/TRBV3-2
d_gene: .
abundance: .
j_gene: TRBJ1-5
CDR3aa: CASSQDRFQPQHF
CDR3nt: TGTGCCAGCAGCCAAGATCGGTTTCAGCCCCAGCATTTT

v_gene: TRBV9
d_gene: TRBD1
abundance: .
j_gene: TRBJ1-2
CDR3aa: CASSPGTGSGYTF
CDR3nt: TGTGCCAGCAGTCCCGGGACAGGCTCTGGCTACACCTTC

v_gene: TRBV5-8
d_gene: .
abundance: .
j_gene: TRBJ2-2
CDR3aa: CASSLRSKELFF
CDR3nt: TGTGCCAGCAGCTTGCGGAGTAAGGAGCTGTTTTTT

v_gene: TRBV11-2
d_gene: .
abundance: .
j_gene: TRBJ1-3
CDR3aa: CASSYVQGVGNTIYF
CDR3nt: TGTGCCAGCAGCTACGTACAAGGGGTTGGAAACACCATATATTTT

v_gene: TRBV11-2
d_gene: TRBD1
abundance: few
j_gene: TRBJ2-7
CDR3aa: CASSLRGRDSFYEQYF
CDR3nt: TGTGCCAGCAGCTTACGGGGCCGGGACAGTTTCTACGAGCAGTACTTC

v_gene: TRBV6-5
d_gene: .
abundance: .
j_gene: TRBJ2-3
CDR3aa: CASSLTEGLTDTQYF
CDR3nt: TGTGCCAGCAGCCTAACCGAGGGCCTAACAGATACGCAGTATTTT

v_gene: TRBV18
d_gene: .
abundance: .
j_gene: TRBJ1-2
CDR3aa: CASSPPSQPNYGYTF
CDR3nt: TGTGCCAGCTCACCACCGAGCCAACCGAACTATGGCTACACCTTC

v_gene: TRBV5-1
d_gene: .
abundance: .
j_gene: TRBJ1-3
CDR3aa: CASSLGGAGNTIYF
CDR3nt: TGCGCCAGCAGCTTGGGGGGAGCTGGAAACACCATATATTTT

v_gene: TRBV5-1
d_gene: .
abundance: .
j_gene: TRBJ1-2
CDR3aa: CASSLGVGAYGYTF
CDR3nt: TGCGCCAGCAGCTTGGGGGTGGGAGCCTATGGCTACACCTTC

v_gene: TRBV25-1
d_gene: .
abundance: .
j_gene: TRBJ2-3
CDR3aa: CASSISAGTDTQYF
CDR3nt: TGTGCCAGCAGTATCTCCGCGGGCACAGATACGCAGTATTTT

v_gene: TRBV10-1
d_gene: TRBD1
abundance: .
j_gene: TRBJ2-2
CDR3aa: CASCDGTGNTGELFF
CDR3nt: TGCGCCAGCTGTGACGGGACAGGCAACACCGGGGAGCTGTTTTTT

v_gene: TRBV19
d_gene: TRBD1
abundance: .
j_gene: TRBJ1-5
CDR3aa: CASSIPGQGTQPQHF
CDR3nt: TGTGCCAGTAGTATCCCTGGACAGGGCACTCAGCCCCAGCATTTT

v_gene: TRBV25-1
d_gene: .
abundance: .
j_gene: TRBJ2-7
CDR3aa: CASSEPDKVYEQYF
CDR3nt: TGTGCCAGCAGTGAGCCCGACAAGGTATACGAGCAGTACTTC

v_gene: TRBV2
d_gene: .
abundance: .
j_gene: TRBJ2-2
CDR3aa: CASSKEITGELFF
CDR3nt: TGTGCCAGCAGCAAGGAGATCACCGGGGAGCTGTTTTTT

v_gene: TRBV7-3
d_gene: TRBD1
abundance: few
j_gene: TRBJ2-1
CDR3aa: CASSPVDRGILNEQFF
CDR3nt: TGTGCCAGCAGCCCCGTGGACAGGGGAATTTTGAATGAGCAGTTCTTC

v_gene: TRBV19
d_gene: .
abundance: .
j_gene: TRBJ1-1
CDR3aa: CAAYGQPQGAFF
CDR3nt: TGTGCCGCATATGGACAGCCCCAAGGAGCTTTCTTT

v_gene: TRBV7-9
d_gene: TRBD1
abundance: few
j_gene: TRBJ1-5
CDR3aa: CASSSATGEGNQPQHF
CDR3nt: TGTGCCAGCAGCTCCGCCACAGGGGAAGGCAATCAGCCCCAGCATTTT

v_gene: TRBV5-4
d_gene: TRBD1
abundance: .
j_gene: TRBJ2-2
CDR3aa: CASSLNGQGWLFF
CDR3nt: TGTGCCAGCAGCTTGAACGGACAGGGGTGGCTGTTTTTT

v_gene: TRBV6-5
d_gene: .
abundance: once
j_gene: TRBJ1-3
CDR3aa: CASSYAGYSGNTIYF
CDR3nt: TGTGCCAGCAGTTACGCGGGGTACTCTGGAAACACCATATATTTT

v_gene: TRBV5-1
d_gene: .
abundance: .
j_gene: TRBJ2-5
CDR3aa: CASSLAARESATQYF
CDR3nt: TGCGCCAGCAGCTTGGCCGCCAGGGAAAGCGCGACCCAGTACTTC